Listed here are 17 T cell receptor beta chains from one sample, sequenced in a study of cytomegalovirus exposure and HLA in healthy donors. 13 Jbeta primers and 60 Vbeta primers were used for the PCR. Only in-frame clones appear in the TCRdb table, and some are missing; sequencing was by immunoSEQ multiplex PCR. The table includes tens of thousands of clones, about two thirds detected once. Material: PBMCs. The receptors shown here come from a woman aged 50 to 60 in good health and CMV-seropositive.

V and J are TRBV6-1 and TRBJ1-6; TRBD1 matches at 7 bases. Germline CDR1 MNHNS, CDR2 SASEGT. Germline trimming cut 5 bases from V and 7 bases from J; bases unmatched to any gene: 5. The CDR3 spans 14 residues. CDR3 region: CASSHRGENSPLHF. The DNA for the CDR3 is TGTGCCAGCAGTCACAGGGGCGAGAATTCACCCCTCCACTTT.

This rearrangement joins TRBV6-5 to TRBJ2-2, with a possible D match to TRBD2 (6 bases). Trimming pared 4 bases from V and 7 bases from J, leaving 10 bases between. CDR1 and CDR2 from the germline V gene are MNHEY and SVGAGI. The CDR3 has 13 amino acids. The CDR3 sequence is CASSSRGYGELFF. CDR3 nucleotides: TGTGCCAGCAGTTCTCGGGGGTACGGGGAGCTGTTTTTT.

The rearrangement joins TRBV18 to TRBJ1-2; D gene ambiguous. CDR1 KGHSH and CDR2 LQKENI come from the germline V gene. This CDR3 spans 13 amino acids. Trimming pared 3 bases from V and 4 bases from J, leaving 9 bases between. The CDR3 region is CASSPGERYGYTF. CDR3 nucleotide sequence: TGTGCCAGCTCACCTGGGGAGCGCTATGGCTACACCTTC. Together with reference TRBV18 and TRBJ1-2, the CDR3 gives the full variable domain: NAGVMQNPRHLVRRRGQEARLRCSPMKGHSHVYWYRQLPEEGLKFMVYLQKENIIDESGMPKERFSAEFPKEGPSILRIQQVVRGDSAAYFCASSPGERYGYTFGSGTRLTVV.

The V call is TRBV6-1, the J call TRBJ1-2; weak D call: TRBD1 (6 bases). The CDR3 totals 15 residues. CDR1 is MNHNS and CDR2 is SASEGT in the germline V gene. V was trimmed by 5 bases and J by 4 bases, leaving 17 bases between them. The CDR3 DNA reads as TGTGCCAGCAGTCCCAATATGGGGACATTCTATGGCTACACCTTC. As protein: CASSPNMGTFYGYTF.

There are a few counts of this clone. The chain carries TRBV29-1 and TRBJ1-2; no clear D. Germline-derived CDR1 and CDR2 are SQVTM and ANQGSEA. The V gene lost 4 bases and the J gene lost 6 bases, with 12 bases spanning the gap. This CDR3 region has 12 residues. The CDR3 loop is CSVGGRVNGYTF. CDR3 in DNA: TGCAGCGTTGGAGGGCGGGTCAATGGCTACACCTTC.

The rearrangement uses TRBV6-5 and TRBJ2-5; TRBD2 is a possible D gene (7 bases). Germline V gives CDR1 MNHEY, CDR2 SVGAGI. Between the trimmed V and J ends, which lost 2 bases and 5 bases, there was a span of 12 bases. The CDR3 extends over 14 amino acids. The CDR3 loop reads CASSYAGAQETQYF. As DNA, the CDR3 is TGTGCCAGCAGTTACGCGGGGGCTCAGGAGACCCAGTACTTC.

The chain links TRBV5-4 to TRBJ2-5, with 10 positions matching TRBD2. Germline values: CDR1 SGHNT, CDR2 YYREEE (reference sequence). The CDR3 loop spans 15 amino acids. Germline trimming cut 4 bases from V and 3 bases from J; bases unmatched to any gene: 6. Here the CDR3 DNA reads TGTGCCAGCAGCCTCCAAGCGGGGGGGAAAGAGACCCAGTACTTC. It codes for CASSLQAGGKETQYF. Full variable domain (missing parts from reference TRBV5-4 and TRBJ2-5): ETGVTQSPTHLIKTRGQQVTLRCSSQSGHNTVSWYQQALGQGPQFIFQYYREEENGRGNFPPRFSGLQFPNYSSELNVNALELDDSALYLCASSLQAGGKETQYFGPGTRLLVL.

This chain uses TRBV7-2 with TRBJ1-2, with 7 bases matching TRBD1. Germline lookup yields CDR1 SGHTA and CDR2 FQGNSA. The V and J ends lost 3 bases and 5 bases, in that order; junction bases with no gene match: 6. The CDR3 has 14 amino acids. The CDR3 protein is CASSFGTDIYGYTF. The CDR3 nucleotides read TGTGCCAGCAGCTTCGGGACAGATATTTATGGCTACACCTTC.

The chain has TRBV6-1 and TRBJ2-1; 8 bases are shared with TRBD1. The junction had 16 bases not matched to a gene; V was cut back by 4 bases and J by 8 bases. CDR1 MNHNS and CDR2 SASEGT come from the germline V gene. This CDR3 is built from 17 residues. The CDR3 sequence: CASSGGTGVLSRYEQFF. CDR3 in DNA: TGTGCCAGCAGTGGCGGGACAGGAGTCCTTTCTAGGTATGAGCAGTTCTTC.

This clone was counted a single time. A junction end diverges from the germline sequence, so it may reflect a read error. The rearrangement joins TRBV7-9 to TRBJ1-2, with D possibly matching TRBD1 (6 bases). The CDR3 runs to 18 residues. CDR1 is SEHNR, CDR2 FQNEAQ, per germline (reference sequence). The CDR3 region has the DNA TGTTCCAGCAGCTACCTAGGGGGACACCGACTGGCTTTTTATGGCTACACCTTC. It specifies CSSSYLGGHRLAFYGYTF.

The chain uses TRBV15 and TRBJ2-1; weak D call: TRBD1 (6 bases). CDR3 size: 14 residues. The germline V gene has CDR1 LNHNV and CDR2 YYDKDF (reference sequence). V lost 5 bases, J lost 2 bases, and 10 bases lay in between. The CDR3 protein is CATSVRTAYNEQFF. CDR3 in DNA: TGTGCCACCAGCGTACGGACAGCCTACAATGAGCAGTTCTTC.

The gene calls are TRBV10-2 and TRBJ1-2; D is uncertain. V lost 6 bases, J lost 2 bases, and 10 bases lay in between. The CDR3 contains 13 residues. CDR1 and CDR2 from the germline V gene are WSHSY and SAAADI. CDR3 region: CASSLRPNYGYTF. The CDR3 bases are TGCGCCAGCAGCCTCAGGCCGAACTATGGCTACACCTTC.

The DNA for the CDR3 is TGCGCCAGCAGCTCGGGGTCGAACAATGAGCAGTTCTTC. Translation gives CASSSGSNNEQFF. The V call is TRBV5-1, the J call TRBJ2-1, with D possibly being TRBD2 (5 bases). Germline CDR1 reads SGHRS; CDR2 reads YFSETQ. V dropped 3 bases and J dropped 5 bases, with 9 bases sitting between them. The CDR3 runs to 13 residues. The complete variable domain, with remaining parts taken from reference TRBV5-1 and TRBJ2-1, reads KAGVTQTPRYLIKTRGQQVTLSCSPISGHRSVSWYQQTPGQGLQFLFEYFSETQRNKGNFPGRFSGRQFSNSRSEMNVSTLELGDSALYLCASSSGSNNEQFFGPGTRLTVL.

V usage is TRBV6-5 and J usage is TRBJ2-1; the D gene is possibly TRBD1 (6 bases). CDR1 is MNHEY and CDR2 is SVGAGI in the germline V gene. Trimming cost V 2 bases and J 8 bases, with 10 bases left between them. The CDR3 sequence is 13 residues long. In DNA form, the CDR3 reads TGTGCCAGCAGTTACGGACAGCTATATGAGCAGTTCTTC. Translation: CASSYGQLYEQFF.

This rearrangement joins TRBV19 to TRBJ1-1, with TRBD1 identical over 9 bases. V lost 6 bases and J lost 3; bases outside the gene matches: 5. CDR1 is LNHDA and CDR2 is SQIVND in the germline V gene (reference sequence). The CDR3 spans 14 residues. The CDR3 spells CASSPDRGYTEAFF. CDR3 DNA: TGTGCCAGTAGCCCGGACAGGGGCTACACTGAAGCTTTCTTT.

The rearrangement joins TRBV6-6 to TRBJ2-2, with D hard to call. In germline, CDR1 is MNHNY, CDR2 SVGAGI (reference sequence). Trimming stripped 1 base from V and 2 bases from J, with 5 bases between. The CDR3 runs to 14 residues. This CDR3 reads CASSYFLNTGELFF. The DNA for the CDR3 is TGTGCCAGCAGTTACTTTCTCAACACCGGGGAGCTGTTTTTT.

The rearrangement joins TRBV10-3 to TRBJ2-7, with 9 bases fitting TRBD1. The CDR3 runs 14 residues. Germline V gives CDR1 ENHRY, CDR2 SYGVKD. Trimming cost V 5 bases and J 5 bases; bases outside gene matches: 7. The CDR3 loop reads CAISSGTGFHEQYF. The DNA of the CDR3 is TGTGCCATCAGTTCCGGGACAGGGTTCCACGAGCAGTACTTC.